Listed below are T cell receptor beta chains from one sample, sequenced in a study of T cell repertoires in cytomegalovirus infection. From the reads, TCRdb called clonotypes with MiXCR, one entry per CDR3 protein. Of roughly 500,000 distinct CDR3 sequences detected, roughly 42% appear once; the ten largest clones hold around two fifths. Their antigen targets remain unknown. The source was cultured PBMCs, collected from culture after CMV antigen stimulation. The source of these receptors is a human donor in good health (CMV status not recorded). Some clones in this sample may be carry-over from other donors' samples. Each CDR3 is given with its conserved first and last residue. The order of the fields is clone size, V gene, J gene, D gene, CDR3 protein, CDR3 DNA. D genes are given only for firm matches. Size values are once, few and many counts, or a class for expanded clones, and some rows have none.

clone size: -; V gene: TRBV7-4; J gene: TRBJ2-3; D gene: -; CDR3 protein: CASSLMLTGEPVDTQYF; CDR3 DNA: TGTGCCAGCAGCTTAATGTTGACCGGGGAACCGGTAGATACGCAGTATTTT
clone size: -; V gene: TRBV28; J gene: TRBJ1-2; D gene: TRBD1; CDR3 protein: CASSSLGRGDGYTF; CDR3 DNA: TGTGCCAGCAGTTCCCTGGGCAGGGGGGATGGCTACACCTTC
clone size: -; V gene: TRBV7-2; J gene: TRBJ2-1; D gene: -; CDR3 protein: CASSLVRVVAGHNEQFF; CDR3 DNA: TGTGCCAGCAGCTTAGTCAGGGTGGTCGCTGGCCACAATGAGCAGTTCTTC
clone size: -; V gene: TRBV19; J gene: TRBJ2-1; D gene: TRBD1; CDR3 protein: CASSVGTGVLGEQFF; CDR3 DNA: TGTGCCAGTAGTGTAGGGACAGGGGTTTTGGGTGAGCAGTTCTTC
clone size: -; V gene: TRBV6-6; J gene: TRBJ1-2; D gene: TRBD1; CDR3 protein: CASSSRGTPNYGYTF; CDR3 DNA: TGTGCCAGCAGCTCCAGGGGGACACCCAACTATGGCTACACCTTC
clone size: -; V gene: TRBV19; J gene: TRBJ2-5; D gene: TRBD1; CDR3 protein: CASRPDRVETQYF; CDR3 DNA: TGTGCCAGTAGGCCGGACAGGGTTGAGACCCAGTACTTC
clone size: -; V gene: TRBV6-2/TRBV6-3; J gene: TRBJ2-1; D gene: -; CDR3 protein: CASSPHSGYSYNEQFF; CDR3 DNA: TGTGCCAGCAGTCCTCATAGCGGATACTCCTACAATGAGCAGTTCTTC
clone size: -; V gene: TRBV7-2; J gene: TRBJ2-5; D gene: TRBD2; CDR3 protein: CASSSTWGGRETQYF; CDR3 DNA: TGTGCCAGCAGCTCAACGTGGGGGGGAAGGGAGACCCAGTACTTC
clone size: few; V gene: TRBV12-3/TRBV12-4; J gene: TRBJ2-7; D gene: -; CDR3 protein: CASSLIYSGYEQYF; CDR3 DNA: TGTGCCAGCAGTTTAATCTATTCCGGCTACGAGCAGTACTTC
clone size: few; V gene: TRBV20-1; J gene: TRBJ1-6; D gene: -; CDR3 protein: CSAMRGRENSPLHF; CDR3 DNA: TGCAGTGCCATGAGGGGCCGGGAAAATTCACCCCTCCACTTT
clone size: -; V gene: TRBV11-2; J gene: TRBJ2-5; D gene: -; CDR3 protein: CASSRARGGETQYF; CDR3 DNA: TGTGCCAGCAGCCGGGCCAGGGGAGGGGAGACCCAGTACTTC